This TCR beta chain was documented in a study of siplizumab effects on memory and regulatory T cells. Regarding the study as a whole: Alloreactive CD4+ clones that could be mapped were on average approximately 69% Treg-derived with siplizumab, against 25% to 30% in controls.

Worth noting for this clone: Its antigen is unidentified.

Profiling relied on immunoSEQ multiplex PCR, and the TCRdb table lists in-frame clones only, not all of them. The table includes around 100,000 clones, roughly 94% detected once. V gave up 10 bases and J gave up 1 base; unmatched junction bases: 10. The V gene's germline CDR1 is SGHNT and CDR2 YENEEA. This CDR3 spans 15 amino acids. Sequencing was carried out using non-Treg CD4+ T cells sorted from blood. The V call is TRBV11-3, the J call TRBJ2-3; 8 bases line up with TRBD1. The TCR was taken from a human donor in good health. The CDR3 coding sequence is TGTGCCAACTTCCTAGGACAGGGACGCACAGATACGCAGTATTTT. This encodes CANFLGQGRTDTQYF.